Listed below are T cell receptor beta chains from one sample, sequenced in a study of T cells in Graves' hyperthyroidism and ophthalmopathy. One entry per CDR3 protein, called by TCRdb with MiXCR from the multiplex PCR reads. The sample lists about 560,000 distinct CDR3 sequences, approximately 16% occurring once. Input material: blood. The source of these receptors is a woman aged 18-29 years with Graves' hyperthyroidism. Each CDR3 is given with its conserved first and last residue. Fields, in order: CDR3 protein, CDR3 DNA, D gene, J gene, clone size, V gene. A D gene is named only where the DNA matches it firmly. The size field is filled for only some rows; it gives once, few, many or a size class.

CASRRGVANEKLFF,TGTGCCAGCAGGCGGGGGGTGGCTAATGAAAAACTGTTTTTT,NA,TRBJ1-4,many,TRBV6-1
CASSLAVGGVSSQPQHF,TGTGCCAGCAGCTTGGCCGTAGGTGGGGTTAGCAGTCAGCCCCAGCATTTT,NA,TRBJ1-5,few,TRBV7-8
CASSYGAGRVNSPLHF,TGTGCCAGCAGCTATGGGGCAGGGAGGGTAAATTCACCCCTCCACTTT,NA,TRBJ1-6,few,TRBV7-2
CASSFLQGARSQPQHF,TGTGCCAGCAGTTTCTTACAGGGGGCGCGAAGTCAGCCCCAGCATTTT,TRBD1,TRBJ1-5,NA,TRBV12-3/TRBV12-4
CASAFAGGAETQYF,TGTGCCAGCGCCTTCGCAGGGGGGGCGGAGACCCAGTACTTC,NA,TRBJ2-5,many,TRBV7-8
CASSGPGGGTEAFF,TGTGCCAGCTCAGGCCCGGGAGGGGGCACTGAAGCTTTCTTT,NA,TRBJ1-1,few,TRBV2
CASSPEGGRSSYNEQFF,TGTGCCAGCAGCCCCGAGGGGGGACGAAGCTCCTACAATGAGCAGTTCTTC,NA,TRBJ2-1,NA,TRBV7-2
CASSQDGTGTGSYNEQFF,TGTGCCAGCAGCCAAGACGGGACCGGGACAGGATCATACAATGAGCAGTTCTTC,TRBD1,TRBJ2-1,few,TRBV14
CASSLETGTGGYGYTF,TGTGCCAGCAGCTTAGAGACTGGGACAGGGGGTTATGGCTACACCTTC,TRBD1,TRBJ1-2,many,TRBV7-2
CASSAPRDTQYF,TGTGCCAGCAGTGCCCCCAGAGATACGCAGTATTTT,NA,TRBJ2-3,NA,TRBV12-3/TRBV12-4
CSARARLSTDTQYF,TGCAGTGCTAGGGCCAGGTTAAGCACAGATACGCAGTATTTT,NA,TRBJ2-3,many,TRBV20-1
CAISELGEDYNEQFF,TGTGCCATCAGTGAATTGGGGGAGGACTACAATGAGCAGTTCTTC,NA,TRBJ2-1,few,TRBV10-3
CASSLGTDDANYGYTF,TGTGCCAGCAGCTTAGGGACCGACGACGCTAACTATGGCTACACCTTC,NA,TRBJ1-2,few,TRBV13
CASSYSMPNRGLRGYTF,TGTGCCAGCAGTTACTCGATGCCCAACAGGGGGCTAAGAGGCTACACCTTC,TRBD1,TRBJ1-2,NA,TRBV6-2/TRBV6-3
CASSLVGFLNVLTF,TGTGCCAGCAGTTTAGTTGGGTTCCTCAACGTCCTGACTTTC,NA,TRBJ2-6,few,TRBV12-3/TRBV12-4